One T cell receptor (beta chain) is described in this entry. Its target antigen remains unknown. Within one base of it there is no much larger clone, and no base qualities were kept. The CDR3 numbers 14 residues from cysteine through phenylalanine. Here the CDR3 DNA is all that survives: 42 bases in frame from base 1. Trimming removed 0 bases from V and 8 bases from J, leaving 12 bases between the germline ends. According to the germline V gene, CDR1 reads MRHNA and CDR2 reads SNTAGT. This record belongs to a study of cytomegalovirus exposure and HLA in healthy donors (dated by TCRdb to about 2017). As for the study more broadly: An earlier analysis of 587 of the donors reported under 300 Gb of sequence data and some 110 million unique TCR beta sequences obtained from around 180 million T cells. Rather than using new phenotypic data, the later analysis identified candidate immune exposures from TCR beta sequences and from how often those sequences occurred across donors. Using immunosequencing, the study profiled T cell repertoires from around 680 subjects and related those repertoires to cytomegalovirus serostatus. Roughly 300 gigabases of sequencing data and around 90 million unique TCR sequences made up an early release that covered nearly 650 HLA-typed donors. The study aimed to test whether cataloging public T cell receptors could reveal signatures of past pathogen exposure. Among about 410 genotyped donors of the cohort, an average of around 250,000 unique TCR beta nucleotide sequences was sequenced per donor, of which about 19% were non-productive. All discovery cohort repertoires had been generated using a single sequencing platform. The study combined high-throughput TCR immunosequencing, statistical association of individual TCRs with disease status, and machine learning to predict cytomegalovirus infection status. Because of strong linkage in the cohort, a few DR-DQ haplotypes were treated as single units for association and clustering. To decide whether each TCR beta V gene segment behaved as functional or pseudogenic, an earlier analysis of some 540 of the donors relied on high-throughput TCR beta sequencing. In a later analysis, previously published TCR beta repertoires from 666 donors were re-analyzed and high-resolution HLA genotyping was added so that TCR occurrence patterns could be studied. In addition to the first cohort of 650 to 750 subjects, a separate validation cohort of some 120 different subjects was used. Donor age, sex, ethnicity and CMV serostatus were compiled alongside the repertoire data. HLA typing covered class I and class II loci at four-digit resolution. Typing coverage varied by locus: roughly 629-640 donors for A, B, C, DRB1 and DQB1; some 520 for DQA1; about 600 for DPA1; some 470 for DPB1. In a later genetic analysis, genome-wide SNP genotypes for about three fifths of the 666 donors were used, and that subset was treated as a discovery cohort. Among the roughly 380 genotyped donors, around 81% belonged to the genetic ancestry cluster associated with self-reported Caucasian donors.

The cohort comprised hundreds of healthy bone marrow donors. All cohort members were sampled while nominally healthy, although unrecorded immune exposures were likely present. The donor tested CMV seropositive and was one of the 289 seropositive cohort members. A peripheral blood sample was collected from each donor, and TCR beta sequencing was performed on peripheral blood mononuclear cells. Genomic DNA extraction from the blood cell samples was performed with the Qiagen DNeasy Blood Extraction Kit. The protocol used for the library was the immunoSEQ multiplex PCR assay. For the multiplex PCR, a mixture combining 60 forward primers for TCR Vbeta segments and 13 reverse primers for TCR Jbeta segments was used. Amplification of the CDR3 region of rearranged TCR beta genes was performed with a multiplex PCR assay on genomic DNA. The amplified TCR beta libraries were sequenced on the Illumina HiSeq System as 87-base-pair reads. Processing in the source paper ran as follows. In a later analysis, approximately 74 million unique TCR beta chains were counted across the approximately 640 repertoires, and approximately 9.9 million of these chains were shared by at least two donors. Raw reads were error-corrected and collapsed into unique sequences by a nearest-neighbor algorithm in which closely related sequences were merged to remove PCR and sequencing errors. CDR3 sequences were aligned to IMGT reference sequences to assign V, D and J gene segments. For a sequence to be retained, at least a six-nucleotide match to both a V gene segment and a J gene segment was required. A rearrangement was called productive if the CDR3 had no stop codons and remained in frame with V and J, and every other rearrangement was called non-productive. CDR3 was defined by IMGT convention, running from the second conserved V-encoded cysteine to the conserved J-encoded phenylalanine. The earlier analysis of about 610 of the donors excluded any sequence lacking an unambiguous match to a single V gene segment. In an earlier analysis of 587 of the donors, V segments were called functional above 56.7% productive rearrangements and were called segregating when the between-donor standard deviation exceeded 5%. A statistical classification framework was built for diagnosing cytomegalovirus status from the catalog of TCR beta chain sequences. In a later analysis, V and J genes were assigned by comparing TCR nucleotide sequences against IMGT/GENE-DB human TR gene sequences. The TCRdist pipeline was used in a later analysis to assign CDR3 sequences and most-parsimonious VDJ recombination scenarios. In a later analysis, each TCR beta chain was defined by its CDR3 amino acid sequence together with its V-gene family, and reads lacking a unique V-gene family were excluded. In a later analysis, fewer than 600 highly shared, low-generation-probability nucleotide sequences were removed to address suspected cross-contamination and a sequencing artifact. For each public chain, a later analysis derived a clonal expansion index from normalized ranks of inferred template counts within each repertoire. Generation probabilities in a later analysis came from a VDJ recombination model fitted to out-of-frame rearrangements, and those results were checked against IGoR. In a later analysis, hypergeometric tests were used to score TCR-TCR, TCR-HLA and TCR-CMV co-occurrence, with a repertoire-size bias correction applied to TCR pairs. To estimate false discovery rates, a later analysis permuted the HLA or CMV assignments 20 times. In a later analysis, co-occurring TCRs were grouped with DBSCAN, and TCRdist sequence similarity was added when clustering was performed within HLA-allele-positive subsets. Repertoires with fewer than 30,000 or more than 120,000 public chains, plus five repertoires with anomalous nucleotide sharing, were excluded from co-occurrence clustering. TCRdb carries this immuneACCESS record with in-frame sequences only. Its versions omit some clonotypes, under half of them owing to an unresolved V gene in the studies checked, with the rest unexplained. That table is the source of V, J and clone size, and D and trimming were worked out from the DNA. The sample yields about 190,000 clones; 60% to 80% were counted once. The biggest ten clones account for 2% to 2.5% of the sample.

The full study reports these points: In an earlier analysis of fewer than 750 of the donors, most TCR beta V segments were observed in productive rearrangements about 90% or about 30% of the time, broadly matching IMGT annotations. The presence/absence analyses assumed that sequencing depth was roughly uniform across donors, and that assumption may not be true. In a later analysis, HLA-associated TCR beta chains were found to be more clonally expanded and to have lower generation probabilities than equally common non-associated chains. In a later analysis, most CMV-associated TCR beta chains were found to appear HLA-restricted, with HLA associations seemingly driven largely by CMV exposure. In a later analysis, TCR association rates were found to vary across HLA loci, with the most associated TCRs seen for DRB1 alleles and the fewest for HLA-C alleles. An association between a missense DCLRE1C variant and V-gene and J-gene trimming of TCR beta chains was found in a later genetic analysis and replicated in an independent cohort. At a false discovery rate of 0.05, a later analysis linked around 17,000 TCR beta sequences to specific HLA alleles. While some public TCRs were present in many individuals, most TCR sequences turned up only very rarely across donors. Because HLA typing was missing for some donors at each locus, association tests included only the typed subset. In a later genetic analysis, fewer N-insertions in productive TCRs were reported among donors in an Asian-associated ancestry cluster than the roughly 700-donor mean. Correlated functional status among segregating V segments might be attributable to linkage disequilibrium, but an unknown experimental factor could not be ruled out. A cluster of highly shared sequence variants was judged likely to be a technical artifact of the sequencing pipeline. The only immune exposure information available for the cohort was CMV serostatus. Only TCR beta chains were sequenced in this cohort, and the absence of alpha or paired-chain data limited detectable features. The earlier analysis of fewer than 750 of the donors excluded some 16 rarely observed V segments, including chromosome 9 orphons, because counts were too low. In both the original and validation cohorts, the classifier was reported to diagnose cytomegalovirus status with high specificity and sensitivity. The authors suggested that the approach could potentially be extended to other disease states and immunological phenotypes. A later analysis reported that several top co-occurrence clusters appeared linked to parvovirus B19, influenza, CMV and Epstein-Barr virus. In vitro tests confirmed that a few of the cytomegalovirus-associated TCR beta chains recognize cytomegalovirus antigens. A further reported finding was that TCR beta sequences accurately predicted the HLA-A and HLA-B alleles for most subjects in the first cohort. The study gave a list of some 150 TCR beta chains associated with cytomegalovirus. Strong co-occurrence of HLA alleles, especially DR and DQ, made assigning TCR associations to individual alleles difficult. Because the 87-base-pair reads could not distinguish some IMGT-functional V segments, including TRBV6-2 and TRBV6-3, those segments were excluded.

The specimen sequenced was PBMCs. This clonotype was obtained from a woman aged 25 to 45 in good health and CMV-seropositive. In this chain, TRBV6-4 is recombined with TRBJ2-3; there is no confident call for the D gene. CDR3 reads: CASSDSSDYGTQYF. The DNA is as follows: TGTGCCAGCAGTGACTCGAGCGATTATGGTACGCAGTATTTT.